This entry concerns a single T cell receptor beta chain. The sample originates from a study of blood T cells in healthy people across ages. A second PCR of 7 to 11 cycles used a sample-barcoded 5' primer and a J-beta primer mix. Every individual sample yielded 2.5 million or more paired-end reads (each containing CDR3). One entry per CDR3 protein results from TCRdb running MiXCR on the 5' RACE reads. The sample holds some 370,000 distinct CDR3 sequences, more than 45% seen once. The sample consisted of blood. This sequence was found in a man aged 55 to 70 in good health.

The CDR3 DNA reads TGTGCCAGCAGTTCCTTGGGCGGGGGGTATTCGAACACTGAAGCTTTCTTT. Its translation is CASSSLGGGYSNTEAFF. J is TRBJ1-1 and V is TRBV6-5; TRBD1 is a possible D gene (5 bases). The germline gives CDR1 MNHEY, CDR2 SVGAGI. Trimming took 4 bases from V and 1 from J, leaving 19 bases between them. CDR3 length: 17 amino acids.